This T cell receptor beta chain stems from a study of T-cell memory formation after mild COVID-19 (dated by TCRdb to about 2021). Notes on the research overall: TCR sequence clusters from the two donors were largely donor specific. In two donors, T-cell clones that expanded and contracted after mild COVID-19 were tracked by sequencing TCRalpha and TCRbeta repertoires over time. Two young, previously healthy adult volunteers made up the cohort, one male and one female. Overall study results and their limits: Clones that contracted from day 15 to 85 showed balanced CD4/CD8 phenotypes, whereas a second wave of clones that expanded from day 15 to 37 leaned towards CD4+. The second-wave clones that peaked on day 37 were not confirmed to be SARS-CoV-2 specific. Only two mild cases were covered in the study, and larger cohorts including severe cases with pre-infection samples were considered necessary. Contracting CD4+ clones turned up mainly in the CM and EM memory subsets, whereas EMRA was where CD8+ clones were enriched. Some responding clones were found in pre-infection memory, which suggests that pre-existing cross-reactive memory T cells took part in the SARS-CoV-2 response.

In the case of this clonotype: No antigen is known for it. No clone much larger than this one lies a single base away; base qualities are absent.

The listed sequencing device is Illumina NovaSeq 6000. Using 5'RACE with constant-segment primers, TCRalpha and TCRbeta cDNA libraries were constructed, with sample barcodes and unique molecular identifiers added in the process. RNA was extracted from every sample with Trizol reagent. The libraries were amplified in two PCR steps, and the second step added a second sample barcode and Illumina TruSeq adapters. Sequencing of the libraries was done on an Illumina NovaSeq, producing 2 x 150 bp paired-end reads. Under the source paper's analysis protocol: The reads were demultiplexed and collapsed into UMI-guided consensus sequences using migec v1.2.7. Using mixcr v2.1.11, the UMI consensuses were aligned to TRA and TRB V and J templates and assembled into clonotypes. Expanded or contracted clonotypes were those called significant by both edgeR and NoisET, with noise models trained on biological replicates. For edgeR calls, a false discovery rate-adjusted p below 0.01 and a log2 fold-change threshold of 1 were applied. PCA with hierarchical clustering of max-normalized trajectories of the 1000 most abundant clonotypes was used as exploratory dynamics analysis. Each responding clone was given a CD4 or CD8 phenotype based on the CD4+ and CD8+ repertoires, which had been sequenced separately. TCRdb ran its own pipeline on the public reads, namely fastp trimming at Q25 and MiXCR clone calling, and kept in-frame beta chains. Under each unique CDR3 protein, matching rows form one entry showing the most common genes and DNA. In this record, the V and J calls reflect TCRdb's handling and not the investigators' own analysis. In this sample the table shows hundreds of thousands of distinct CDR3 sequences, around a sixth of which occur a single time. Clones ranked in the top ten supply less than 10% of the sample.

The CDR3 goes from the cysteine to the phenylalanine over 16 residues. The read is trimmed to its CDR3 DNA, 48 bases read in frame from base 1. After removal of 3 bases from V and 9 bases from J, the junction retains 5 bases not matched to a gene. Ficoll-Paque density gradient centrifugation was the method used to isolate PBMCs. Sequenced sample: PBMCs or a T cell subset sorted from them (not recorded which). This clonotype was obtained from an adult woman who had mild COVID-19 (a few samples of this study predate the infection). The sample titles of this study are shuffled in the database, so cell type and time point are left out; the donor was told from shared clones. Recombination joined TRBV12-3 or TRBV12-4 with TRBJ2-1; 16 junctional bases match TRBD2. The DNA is TGTGCCAGCAGTTTGGGACTAGCGGGGGGGTACGGTGAGCAGTTCTTC. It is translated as CASSLGLAGGYGEQFF.